A single sample gave rise to the 15 T cell receptor beta chains below, sequenced in a study of Graves' ophthalmopathy and Graves' hyperthyroidism. RNA transcripts were the source from which TCR beta CDR3 regions were amplified. The first round was an RT-PCR with HTBI primers, and the second round was a multiplex PCR. TCRdb reprocessed the multiplex PCR reads via MiXCR and lists one record per CDR3 protein. This sample has approximately 150,000 distinct CDR3 sequences; around two fifths occur once, and the top ten carry roughly 9%. Sequenced input: peripheral blood. The receptors were sampled from a man aged 25 to 40 with Graves' ophthalmopathy.

The chain couples TRBV5-1 to TRBJ2-7; D is unresolved. Germline CDR1 SGHRS, CDR2 YFSETQ. The CDR3 consists of 15 residues. Trimming shortened V by 0 bases and J by 0 bases, and 10 bases separated the two germline ends. CDR3 amino acids: CASSLAAAHSYEQYF. CDR3 bases: TGCGCCAGCAGCTTGGCAGCAGCTCACTCCTACGAGCAGTACTTC.

This clonotype was recorded many times. The chain's CDR3 is CASSFRDEAEAFF. CDR3 in DNA: TGTGCCAGCAGCTTTCGAGATGAGGCTGAAGCTTTCTTT. The chain uses TRBV7-9 and TRBJ1-1; D is undetermined. The V gene's germline CDR1 is SEHNR and CDR2 FQNEAQ (reference sequence). The CDR3 is 13 amino acids. V was trimmed by 3 bases and J by 6 bases, leaving 11 bases between them.

There are many counts of this clonotype. The V and J genes are TRBV4-1 and TRBJ2-4, with D possibly being TRBD2 (6 bases). CDR3 length equals 14 residues. Germline V gene lookup returns CDR1 MGHRA and CDR2 YSYEKL. V was pared by 0 bases and J by 7 bases, with 10 bases between. The CDR3 nucleotides are TGCGCCAGCAGCCAAGATCGGGAGAGGAACATTCAGTACTTC. Its protein product is CASSQDRERNIQYF.

This clonotype was picked up many times. J is TRBJ2-7 and V is TRBV6-1; TRBD1 agrees at 8 bases. The trim removed 2 bases at V and 0 bases at J, leaving 3 bases unmatched. CDR3 size: 15 residues. Germline CDR1 is MNHNS and CDR2 is SASEGT. The chain's CDR3 is CASSESGTGSYEQYF. CDR3 in DNA: TGTGCCAGCAGTGAATCAGGGACAGGCTCCTACGAGCAGTACTTC.

This clonotype was seen ten or more times. The gene calls are TRBV28 and TRBJ2-5; D is unresolved. The CDR3 loop spans 12 amino acids. V gave up 3 bases and J gave up 7 bases, with 9 bases separating them. CDR1 MDHEN and CDR2 SYDVKM come from the germline V gene. The CDR3 DNA reads TGTGCCAGCAGTTTGGGGTGGGGGACCCAGTACTTC. Translating it yields CASSLGWGTQYF.

The chain carries TRBV4-2 and TRBJ2-2, with D tentatively TRBD1 (5 bases). The CDR3 is made up of 18 amino acids. CDR1 and CDR2 (germline): LGHNA, YNFKEQ. With 5 bases removed from V and 4 bases from J, the gap between germline ends came to 23 bases. CDR3 protein: CASSVDGRSRVGTGELFF. As DNA, the CDR3 is TGTGCCAGCAGCGTAGACGGACGTTCCAGGGTGGGCACCGGGGAGCTGTTTTTT.

This clonotype was detected many times. V usage is TRBV2 and J usage is TRBJ2-7; D is unclear. The V gene's germline CDR1 is SNHLY and CDR2 FYNNEI. V was pared by 2 bases and J by 0 bases, with 8 bases between. This CDR3 has 14 residues. This CDR3 reads CASSERVGSYEQYF. CDR3 DNA sequence: TGTGCCAGCAGTGAACGGGTGGGCTCCTACGAGCAGTACTTC.

This chain joins TRBV28 and TRBJ2-2; perhaps TRBD2 as D (5 bases). The CDR3 covers 15 residues. Trimming removed 3 bases from V and 7 bases from J, with 15 bases in between. Germline V gives CDR1 MDHEN, CDR2 SYDVKM. CDR3 sequence (DNA): TGTGCCAGCAGTTTCGGACCCATCGAGGGCGGGGAGCTGTTTTTT. It yields the protein CASSFGPIEGGELFF.

V is TRBV30 and J is TRBJ2-7; unclear D gene. Germline V CDR1 and CDR2: GTSNPN, SVGIG (reference sequence). This CDR3 is built from 11 residues. V shed 2 bases and J shed 3 bases, with 5 bases lying between them. CDR3: CAWSLHYEQYF. The CDR3 bases are TGTGCCTGGAGTCTTCACTACGAGCAGTACTTC.

CDR3 in amino acids: CASSVRERLEQYF. For the CDR3, the DNA is TGCGCCAGCAGCGTCCGGGAGAGACTCGAGCAGTACTTC. The J gene is TRBJ2-7, the V gene TRBV5-1, with TRBD2 as a possible D gene (6 bases). Germline assignment: CDR1 SGHRS and CDR2 YFSETQ. This CDR3 has 13 amino acids. V lost 4 bases and J lost 6, with 14 bases in between.

This clonotype was picked up many times. The chain combines TRBV27 with TRBJ1-1, with D maybe TRBD1 (5 bases). Trimming cost V 7 bases and J 4 bases, with 19 bases left between them. Germline V gives CDR1 MNHEY, CDR2 SMNVEV (reference sequence). This CDR3 spans 15 amino acids. The chain's CDR3 is CASTLNPGGSTEAFF. The CDR3, as DNA: TGTGCCAGCACCCTAAATCCGGGGGGAAGCACTGAAGCTTTCTTT.

The rearrangement links TRBV6-1 to TRBJ1-3; D not certain. Trimming left V 4 bases short and J 3 bases short, with 10 bases between. This CDR3 comprises 14 residues. CDR1 is MNHNS and CDR2 is SASEGT in the germline V gene. The CDR3 region is CASSVESFGNTIYF. CDR3 DNA sequence: TGTGCCAGCAGTGTCGAAAGTTTTGGAAACACCATATATTTT.

This clonotype was recorded at least ten times. This CDR3 is CASSLEAVHPNTGELFF. DNA for the CDR3: TGTGCCAGCTCCCTGGAGGCGGTCCATCCCAACACCGGGGAGCTGTTTTTT. V is TRBV12-3 or TRBV12-4 and J is TRBJ2-2, with D maybe TRBD2 (5 bases). CDR3 length: 17 amino acids. V was clipped by 8 bases and J by 2 bases, with 21 bases between them.

This clonotype came up many times. The chain has TRBV13 and TRBJ1-1; D possibly corresponds to TRBD1 (6 bases). The CDR3 length is 15 residues. Germline lookup yields CDR1 PRHDT and CDR2 FYEKMQ (reference sequence). Trimming stripped 3 bases from V and 3 bases from J, with 14 bases between. The CDR3 bases are TGTGCCAGCAGCTTCGACCCACAGGGATACACTGAAGCTTTCTTT. This gives the protein CASSFDPQGYTEAFF.

This chain joins TRBV6-2 or TRBV6-3 and TRBJ2-7; TRBD1 might be the D (6 bases). The CDR3 totals 14 residues. CDR1 and CDR2 (germline): MNHEY, SVGEGT. V shed 8 bases and J shed 3 bases, with 17 bases lying between them. CDR3 nucleotide sequence: TGTGCCAGCCAGGACAGCCCTGAGAGCTACGAGCAGTACTTC. Translated, it gives CASQDSPESYEQYF.